The 10 T cell receptor beta chains listed next were all sequenced from one sample in a study of T cells in Graves' hyperthyroidism and ophthalmopathy. Template material for amplifying TCR beta CDR3 regions consisted of RNA transcripts. The HTBI primer set drove a first-round RT-PCR of the TCR CDR3. TCRdb re-called the multiplex PCR reads with MiXCR, one entry per CDR3 protein. The sample holds roughly 710,000 distinct CDR3 sequences; about a third are singletons and the top ten take roughly 30%. The sample comprised blood. Every receptor here comes from a middle-aged woman with Graves' hyperthyroidism.

This clonotype was detected only a few times. The genes are TRBV10-2 and TRBJ1-1; D possibly corresponds to TRBD1 (6 bases). This CDR3 comprises 11 residues. Germline V gene lookup returns CDR1 WSHSY and CDR2 SAAADI. V shed 7 bases and J shed 10 bases, with 13 bases lying between them. The CDR3 DNA reads as TGCGCCAGCAACATACAGGGTGCAGCTTTCTTT. Translation: CASNIQGAAFF.

The chain couples TRBV6-2 or TRBV6-3 to TRBJ1-5; no clear D gene. V was trimmed by 2 bases and J by 4 bases, leaving 12 bases between them. Germline CDR1 reads MNHEY; CDR2 reads SVGEGT. The CDR3 runs 15 residues. In DNA, the CDR3 is TGTGCCAGCAGTTACCGAGGGCTTGGGAATCAGCCCCAGCATTTT. Its translation is CASSYRGLGNQPQHF.

This clonotype was counted a single time. V gene TRBV7-2 combines with J gene TRBJ2-7; possibly TRBD1 or TRBD2 for D (5 bases each). The ends were cut back, 5 bases at V and 0 bases at J, with 11 bases in the middle. The CDR3 spans 14 residues. Looked up from germline, CDR1 is SGHTA and CDR2 is FQGNSA. CDR3 sequence: CASSRDGYSYEQYF. In nucleotides, the CDR3 is TGTGCCAGCAGCCGGGACGGCTACTCCTACGAGCAGTACTTC.

V is TRBV4-3 and J is TRBJ1-1; D is possibly TRBD1 (5 bases). The V and J ends lost 3 bases and 3 bases respectively, with 14 bases between them. Germline CDR1 is LGHNA and CDR2 is YSLEER. The CDR3 is 15 residues long. CDR3 loop: CASSQGRNMYTEAFF. The DNA for the CDR3 is TGCGCCAGCAGCCAGGGACGGAACATGTACACTGAAGCTTTCTTT.

V gene TRBV7-9 combines with J gene TRBJ1-2; 7 bases are shared with TRBD1. The V and J ends lost 6 bases and 3 bases, in that order; junction bases with no gene match: 10. The CDR3 totals 15 residues. CDR1 is SEHNR and CDR2 is FQNEAQ in the germline V gene (reference sequence). The CDR3 coding sequence is TGTGCCAGCAGTCAGGAGGGGGACAGTTACTATGGCTACACCTTC. As protein: CASSQEGDSYYGYTF.

This clonotype showed up many times. The gene calls are TRBV10-3 and TRBJ1-1; the D is unclear. Deletions cut 3 bases from V and 1 base from J, with 9 bases between. The length of the CDR3 is 14 residues. The germline CDR1 and CDR2 sequences are ENHRY and SYGVKD. The CDR3 is CAISEGWGNTEAFF. CDR3 bases: TGTGCCATCAGTGAAGGGTGGGGGAACACTGAAGCTTTCTTT.

This clonotype was seen once. The chain is built from TRBV6-5 and TRBJ1-2; 9 nucleotides agree with TRBD1. The CDR3 length is 15 residues. Looked up from germline, CDR1 is MNHEY and CDR2 is SVGAGI. The ends lost 2 bases at V and 5 bases at J; junction bases unmatched: 6. The DNA for the CDR3 is TGTGCCAGCAGTTACAAACAGGGGGCTCAGTATGGCTACACCTTC. Its protein is CASSYKQGAQYGYTF.

The chain employs TRBV14 and TRBJ1-4; 8 bases match TRBD1. The V segment lost 4 bases and the J segment 5 bases; nucleotides outside the gene matches: 9. This CDR3 contains 16 residues. CDR1 and CDR2 (germline): SGHDN, FVKESK. This CDR3 is CASSLSRDRLNEKLFF. Here the CDR3 DNA reads TGTGCCAGCAGCCTGTCCCGGGACAGGTTGAATGAAAAACTGTTTTTT.

The DNA of the CDR3 is TGTGCCAGCAGATCAGTCCCCAGAGCCGCTGAAGCTTTCTTT. Translated: CASRSVPRAAEAFF. The chain links TRBV7-9 to TRBJ1-1, with D uncertain. Germline V gene sequence: CDR1 SEHNR, CDR2 FQNEAQ (reference sequence). The CDR3 sequence is 14 residues long. The V gene lost 6 bases and the J gene lost 6 bases, with 17 bases spanning the gap. The variable domain in full, with the rest retrieved from reference TRBV7-9 and TRBJ1-1, is DTGVSQNPRHKITKRGQNVTFRCDPISEHNRLYWYRQTLGQGPEFLTYFQNEAQLEKSRLLSDRFSAERPKGSFSTLEIQRTEQGDSAMYLCASRSVPRAAEAFFGQGTRLTVV.

This clonotype was seen only a few times. V usage is TRBV25-1 and J usage is TRBJ1-2; D may be TRBD1 (6 bases). The CDR3 totals 15 residues. V lost 5 bases and J 4 bases, leaving 17 bases between the germline ends. Germline CDR1 is MGHDK and CDR2 is SYGVNS. CDR3 DNA: TGTGCCAGCAGTCAAACATCGGGGGGCGTCTATGGCTACACCTTC. Translating gives CASSQTSGGVYGYTF.